What follows are 27 T cell receptor beta chains derived from one specimen sequenced in a study of blood T cell repertoires in COVID-19. Assay: immunoSEQ multiplex PCR; the TCRdb copy retains only in-frame clones and omits some. Among under 450,000 clones listed, about nine tenths were seen once. Sequencing used peripheral blood. The receptor set was obtained from a woman between 50 and 59 years old with COVID-19, enrolled during active disease.

The chain employs TRBV7-3 and TRBJ2-1; a weak D match, TRBD1 (6 bases). The germline V gene has CDR1 SGHTA and CDR2 FQGTGA. V lost 4 bases, J lost 7 bases, and 14 bases lay in between. This CDR3 contains 14 residues. CDR3 sequence (DNA): TGTGCCAGCAGCTCCAGGGGAGAATTTAATGAGCAGTTCTTC. Its translation is CASSSRGEFNEQFF.

V is TRBV28 and J is TRBJ1-2; 7 positions agree with TRBD1. Germline CDR1 and CDR2: MDHEN and SYDVKM. J was trimmed by 3 bases and V by 1 base; bases with no gene match: 8. The CDR3 spans 16 residues. In DNA form, the CDR3 reads TGTGCCAGCAGTTTATTGCAGGGGGGTGACGACTATGGCTACACCTTC. It encodes CASSLLQGGDDYGYTF.

V is TRBV5-4 and J is TRBJ1-4, with D possibly matching TRBD1 (6 bases). The CDR3 runs 19 residues. Germline loops: CDR1 SGHNT, CDR2 YYREEE (reference sequence). V was cut by 1 base and J by 2 bases, with 21 bases left in between. This chain's CDR3 is CASSLPTGHGKATNEKLFF. In DNA, the CDR3 is TGTGCCAGCAGCTTGCCCACGGGACATGGGAAGGCGACTAATGAAAAACTGTTTTTT.

The chain is built from TRBV15 and TRBJ2-3; D is possibly TRBD2 (5 bases). Trimming stripped 0 bases from V and 2 bases from J, with 15 bases between. The V gene's germline CDR1 is LNHNV and CDR2 YYDKDF (reference sequence). CDR3 length equals 17 residues. CDR3 loop: CATSRDRAGLSTDTQYF. CDR3 nucleotides: TGTGCCACCAGCAGAGATAGGGCGGGCCTATCCACAGATACGCAGTATTTT.

V is TRBV19 and J is TRBJ2-3; D might be TRBD2 (6 bases). CDR1 is LNHDA, CDR2 SQIVND, per germline (reference sequence). V was pared by 1 base and J by 3 bases, with 14 bases between. CDR3 length equals 16 residues. In nucleotides, the CDR3 is TGTGCCAGTAGTATAGGCAGACGGGGGAGGACAGATACGCAGTATTTT. Translating gives CASSIGRRGRTDTQYF.

The chain combines TRBV7-9 with TRBJ2-3; TRBD1 agrees at 7 bases. The junction had 4 bases not matched to a gene; V was cut back by 5 bases and J by 2 bases. The germline V gene has CDR1 SEHNR and CDR2 FQNEAQ (reference sequence). The CDR3 totals 14 residues. CDR3 coding DNA: TGTGCCAGCAGCCCCGGACAGGCCACAGATACGCAGTATTTT. This gives the protein CASSPGQATDTQYF.

The chain joins TRBV10-1 to TRBJ1-1; tentatively, D is TRBD1 (5 bases). Germline lookup yields CDR1 WNHNN and CDR2 SYGVQD (reference sequence). Trimming pared 6 bases from V and 1 base from J, leaving 12 bases between. The length of the CDR3 is 14 residues. In nucleotides, the CDR3 is TGCGCCAGCAGCCCCGGGACTGAGAACACTGAAGCTTTCTTT. Encoded protein: CASSPGTENTEAFF.

V usage is TRBV5-5 and J usage is TRBJ1-2; TRBD1 might be the D (6 bases). The CDR3 is 14 amino acids. In germline, CDR1 is SGHKS, CDR2 YYEKEE (reference sequence). Trimming removed 0 bases from V and 4 bases from J, with 10 bases in between. The CDR3 loop reads CASSLGVDSYGYTF. In DNA form, the CDR3 reads TGTGCCAGCAGCTTGGGGGTGGACAGCTATGGCTACACCTTC.

The chain is built from TRBV2 and TRBJ1-2; D might be TRBD1 (6 bases). V lost 8 bases to trimming and J lost 7 bases, with 11 bases between them. This CDR3 contains 11 residues. CDR1 is SNHLY, CDR2 FYNNEI, per germline. Here the CDR3 DNA reads TGTGCCAGCCAACAGGGTCGTGGCTACACCTTC. Protein product: CASQQGRGYTF.

This clone was picked up one time. This chain joins TRBV2 and TRBJ1-5; 8 bases agree with TRBD1. The CDR3 runs to 15 residues. The germline gives CDR1 SNHLY, CDR2 FYNNEI. The V gene end was trimmed by 2 bases and the J gene end by 7 bases; junction bases not matched to a gene: 7. CDR3 DNA sequence: TGTGCCAGCAGTGAATTGCAGGGGGCGGAACAGCCCCAGCATTTT. Translation gives CASSELQGAEQPQHF.

J is TRBJ2-5 and V is TRBV15, with a possible D match to TRBD2 (6 bases). Trimming took 4 bases from V and 0 from J, leaving 9 bases between them. Germline lookup yields CDR1 LNHNV and CDR2 YYDKDF (reference sequence). This CDR3 has 14 residues. The CDR3 nucleotides are TGTGCCACCAGCAAGGGAGGCAACCAAGAGACCCAGTACTTC. Translating gives CATSKGGNQETQYF.

A remark on this clone: Other nucleotide sequences in the sample specify the same CDR3. V is TRBV5-1 and J is TRBJ1-1, with TRBD1 matching 9 bases. There are 15 residues in the CDR3. J gave up 2 bases and V 0 bases, and 2 bases lay outside the gene matches. Looked up from germline, CDR1 is SGHRS and CDR2 is YFSETQ. Written as DNA, the CDR3 is TGCGCCAGCAGCTTGGGGGGACAGGGTAACACTGAAGCTTTCTTT. This gives the protein CASSLGGQGNTEAFF.

The sample holds many counts of this clone. The sample contains more than one DNA sequence encoding this CDR3. The rearrangement links TRBV5-8 to TRBJ1-1, with a possible D match to TRBD1 (5 bases). The germline CDR1 and CDR2 sequences are SGHTS and YDEGEE. The V and J ends lost 2 bases and 2 bases respectively, with 7 bases between them. The CDR3 consists of 13 residues. CDR3 loop: CASSFTGNTEAFF. In DNA form, the CDR3 reads TGTGCCAGCAGCTTTACAGGTAACACTGAAGCTTTCTTT.

The V call is TRBV12-3 or TRBV12-4, the J call TRBJ2-5; D is possibly TRBD1 (5 bases). The CDR3 is 13 residues long. Trimming removed 5 bases from V and 4 bases from J, with 11 bases in between. CDR3 in amino acids: CASSTTVRETQYF. CDR3 nucleotides: TGTGCCAGCAGTACGACAGTCAGAGAGACCCAGTACTTC.

The rearrangement links TRBV30 to TRBJ2-7; possibly TRBD2 for D (6 bases). The CDR3 consists of 15 residues. V was shortened by 1 base and J by 0 bases, with 13 bases between the two germline ends. Per germline, CDR1 GTSNPN and CDR2 SVGIG (reference sequence). CDR3 amino acids: CAWSALGGISYEQYF. The CDR3 nucleotides are TGTGCCTGGAGTGCCCTAGGCGGGATCTCCTACGAGCAGTACTTC.

The chain employs TRBV29-1 and TRBJ2-5; 8 nucleotides match TRBD1. J was trimmed by 2 bases and V by 6 bases; bases with no gene match: 2. CDR1 and CDR2 (germline): SQVTM, ANQGSEA. The CDR3 totals 12 residues. The CDR3 DNA reads TGCAGCGTCCACAGGGGGCAAGAGACCCAGTACTTC. Its protein product is CSVHRGQETQYF.

The chain uses TRBV28 and TRBJ1-1; TRBD1 matches 8 bases. V was pared by 7 bases and J by 4 bases, with 17 bases of the junction left unmatched. The CDR3 runs to 17 residues. Germline assignment: CDR1 MDHEN and CDR2 SYDVKM. The CDR3 sequence: CASKRRGRGRMSTEAFF. The CDR3 nucleotides read TGTGCCAGCAAGAGAAGAGGCAGGGGGCGAATGAGCACTGAAGCTTTCTTT.

The rearrangement uses TRBV7-2 and TRBJ2-3; D unclear. The ends were cut back, 5 bases at V and 4 bases at J, with 7 bases in the middle. This CDR3 has 12 amino acids. Germline CDR1 is SGHTA and CDR2 is FQGNSA. This chain's CDR3 is CASSTVADTQYF. The CDR3 DNA reads TGTGCCAGCAGCACGGTGGCAGATACGCAGTATTTT.

The J gene is TRBJ1-2, the V gene TRBV4-2, with unresolved D. The V gene lost 0 bases and the J gene lost 1 base, with 9 bases spanning the gap. The CDR3 is made up of 15 amino acids. Germline V CDR1 and CDR2: LGHNA, YNFKEQ. The CDR3 sequence: CASSQEGGYNYGYTF. The CDR3 DNA is TGTGCCAGCAGCCAAGAGGGAGGGTATAACTATGGCTACACCTTC.

This chain uses TRBV30 with TRBJ1-4, with D maybe TRBD1 (6 bases). The CDR3 has 15 residues. Trimming shortened V by 0 bases and J by 7 bases, and 15 bases separated the two germline ends. Germline CDR1 GTSNPN, CDR2 SVGIG (reference sequence). In DNA form, the CDR3 reads TGTGCCTGGAGTGTAAGGGGCGGGGGCCGTGAAAAACTGTTTTTT. Its translation is CAWSVRGGGREKLFF.

This rearrangement joins TRBV30 to TRBJ1-5; a possible D gene is TRBD1 (6 bases). CDR1 GTSNPN and CDR2 SVGIG come from the germline V gene (reference sequence). The V and J ends lost 1 base and 3 bases respectively, with 10 bases between them. This CDR3 contains 14 residues. The CDR3 spells CAWSAGQLNQPQHF. The CDR3 coding sequence is TGTGCCTGGAGTGCCGGACAGCTCAATCAGCCCCAGCATTTT.

V and J are TRBV7-3 and TRBJ2-3, with TRBD2 matching over 10 bases. V trimming: 2 bases; J trimming: 5 bases; junction bases outside the gene matches: 1. Germline V gene lookup returns CDR1 SGHTA and CDR2 FQGTGA. This CDR3 contains 14 residues. This chain's CDR3 is CASSLLAGVDTQYF. In nucleotides, the CDR3 is TGTGCCAGCAGCTTACTAGCGGGGGTAGATACGCAGTATTTT. Based on the CDR3 plus reference TRBV7-3 and TRBJ2-3, the full variable domain is GAGVSQTPSNKVTEKGKYVELRCDPISGHTALYWYRQSLGQGPEFLIYFQGTGAADDSGLPNDRFFAVRPEGSVSTLKIQRTERGDSAVYLCASSLLAGVDTQYFGPGTRLTVL.

The chain has TRBV5-4 and TRBJ2-5, with D possibly TRBD1 on 5 matching bases. V was clipped by 2 bases and J by 1 base, with 9 bases between them. The CDR3 covers 14 residues. Germline V gene sequence: CDR1 SGHNT, CDR2 YYREEE (reference sequence). CDR3 residues: CASSFNRGQETQYF. The CDR3 nucleotides read TGTGCCAGCAGCTTCAATAGGGGCCAAGAGACCCAGTACTTC.

This chain connects TRBV28 to TRBJ2-3; TRBD2 might be the D (6 bases). The CDR3 has 14 residues. Germline V gene data show CDR1 as MDHEN and CDR2 as SYDVKM. Trimming left V 7 bases short and J 1 base short, with 12 bases between. The CDR3, as DNA: TGTGCCAGCAACCCCGGGACTGGCACAGATACGCAGTATTTT. Its translation: CASNPGTGTDTQYF.

This chain links TRBV9 with TRBJ2-1, with 9 bases aligning to TRBD1. Germline V gene data show CDR1 as SGDLS and CDR2 as YYNGEE. This CDR3 region has 16 residues. Trimming cost V 0 bases and J 6 bases; bases outside gene matches: 7. The CDR3 reads CASSVGPGQGSNEQFF. CDR3 DNA: TGTGCCAGCAGCGTAGGCCCAGGACAGGGGTCCAATGAGCAGTTCTTC.

The CDR3 bases are TGTGCCAGCAGTGAAGATCAGTGGACTGAAGCTTTCTTT. Its translation: CASSEDQWTEAFF. The gene calls are TRBV25-1 and TRBJ1-1, with D unclear. With 2 bases removed from V and 5 bases from J, the gap between germline ends came to 9 bases. The CDR3 contains 13 residues. In germline, CDR1 is MGHDK, CDR2 SYGVNS.

The J gene is TRBJ2-7, the V gene TRBV6-1; possibly TRBD2 for D (5 bases). The germline gives CDR1 MNHNS, CDR2 SASEGT. This CDR3 is built from 13 residues. The germline V and J ends were trimmed by 0 bases and 7 bases, with 10 bases remaining between them. The CDR3 DNA sequence: TGTGCCAGCAGTGAAGCGCTTCGGAGGGAGCAGTACTTC. Amino acids: CASSEALRREQYF.